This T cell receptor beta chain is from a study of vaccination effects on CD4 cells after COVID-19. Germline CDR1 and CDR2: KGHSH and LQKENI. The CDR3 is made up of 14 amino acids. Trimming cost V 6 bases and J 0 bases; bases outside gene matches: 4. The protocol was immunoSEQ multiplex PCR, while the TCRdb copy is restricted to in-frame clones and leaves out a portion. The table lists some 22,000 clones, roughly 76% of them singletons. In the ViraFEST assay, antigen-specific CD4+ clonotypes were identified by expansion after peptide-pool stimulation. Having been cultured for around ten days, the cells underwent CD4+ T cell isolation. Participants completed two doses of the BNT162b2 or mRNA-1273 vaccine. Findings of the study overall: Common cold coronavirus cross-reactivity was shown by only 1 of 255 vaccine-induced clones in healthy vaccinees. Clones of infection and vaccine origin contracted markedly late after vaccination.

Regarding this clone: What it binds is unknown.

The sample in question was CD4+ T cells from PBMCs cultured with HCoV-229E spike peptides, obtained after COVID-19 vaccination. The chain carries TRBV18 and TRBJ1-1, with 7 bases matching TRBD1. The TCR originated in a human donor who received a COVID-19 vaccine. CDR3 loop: CASSWDSMNTEAFF. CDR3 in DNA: TGTGCCAGCTCGTGGGACAGCATGAACACTGAAGCTTTCTTT.